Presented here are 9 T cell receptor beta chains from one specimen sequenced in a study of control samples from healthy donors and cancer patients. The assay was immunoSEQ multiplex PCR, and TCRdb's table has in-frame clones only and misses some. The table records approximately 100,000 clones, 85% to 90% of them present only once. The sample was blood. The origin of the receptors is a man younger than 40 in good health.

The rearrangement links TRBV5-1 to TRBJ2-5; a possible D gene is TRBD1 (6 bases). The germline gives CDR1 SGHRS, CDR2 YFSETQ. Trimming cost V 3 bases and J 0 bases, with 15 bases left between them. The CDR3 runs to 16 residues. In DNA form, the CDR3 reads TGCGCCAGCAGCTCCGGGACAAACCCTAACCAAGAGACCCAGTACTTC. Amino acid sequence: CASSSGTNPNQETQYF. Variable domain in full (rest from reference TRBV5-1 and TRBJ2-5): KAGVTQTPRYLIKTRGQQVTLSCSPISGHRSVSWYQQTPGQGLQFLFEYFSETQRNKGNFPGRFSGRQFSNSRSEMNVSTLELGDSALYLCASSSGTNPNQETQYFGPGTRLLVL.

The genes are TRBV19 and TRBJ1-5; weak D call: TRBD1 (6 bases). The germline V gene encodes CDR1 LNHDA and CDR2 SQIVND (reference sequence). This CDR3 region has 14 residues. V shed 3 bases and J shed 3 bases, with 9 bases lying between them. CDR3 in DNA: TGTGCCAGTAGTATGTCGGGGGCCAATCAGCCCCAGCATTTT. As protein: CASSMSGANQPQHF.

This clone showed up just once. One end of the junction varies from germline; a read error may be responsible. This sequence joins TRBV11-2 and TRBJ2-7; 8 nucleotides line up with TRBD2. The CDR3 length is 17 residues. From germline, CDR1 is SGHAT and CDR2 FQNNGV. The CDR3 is CASSSIRGGGRTYAQYF. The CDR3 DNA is TGTGCCAGCAGCTCTATCAGGGGCGGGGGGAGGACCTACGCGCAGTACTTC.

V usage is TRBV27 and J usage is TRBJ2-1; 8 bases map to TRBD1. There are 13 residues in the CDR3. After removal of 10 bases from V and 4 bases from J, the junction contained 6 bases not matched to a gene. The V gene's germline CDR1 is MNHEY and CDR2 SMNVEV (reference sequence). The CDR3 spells CAISGTGYNEQFF. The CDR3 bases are TGTGCCATCTCCGGGACAGGATACAATGAGCAGTTCTTC.

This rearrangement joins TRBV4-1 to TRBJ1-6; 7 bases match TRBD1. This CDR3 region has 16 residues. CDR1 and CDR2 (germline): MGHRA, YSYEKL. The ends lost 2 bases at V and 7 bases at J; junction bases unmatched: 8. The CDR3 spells CASSQPRQGRNSPLHF. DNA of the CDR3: TGCGCCAGCAGCCAACCGAGACAGGGCCGCAATTCACCCCTCCACTTT.

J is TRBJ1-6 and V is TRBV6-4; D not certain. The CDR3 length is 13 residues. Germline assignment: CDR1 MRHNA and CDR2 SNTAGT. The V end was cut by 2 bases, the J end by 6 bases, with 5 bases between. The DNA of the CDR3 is TGTGCCAGCAGTGACGGCTTTAATTCACCCCTCCACTTT. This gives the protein CASSDGFNSPLHF.

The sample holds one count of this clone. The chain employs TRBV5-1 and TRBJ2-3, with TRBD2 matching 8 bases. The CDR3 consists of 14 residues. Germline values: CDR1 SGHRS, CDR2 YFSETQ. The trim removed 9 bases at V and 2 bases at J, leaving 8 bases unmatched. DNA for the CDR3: TGCGCCACTAGCCCGGGGGGGTTCACAGATACGCAGTATTTT. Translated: CATSPGGFTDTQYF.

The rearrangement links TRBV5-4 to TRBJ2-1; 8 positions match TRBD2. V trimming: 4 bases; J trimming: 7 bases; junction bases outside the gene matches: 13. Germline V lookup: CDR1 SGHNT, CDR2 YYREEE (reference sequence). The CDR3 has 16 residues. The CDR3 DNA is TGTGCCAGCAGCCCTTGGACCGGGGGGGCTTTGAATGAGCAGTTCTTC. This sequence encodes CASSPWTGGALNEQFF.

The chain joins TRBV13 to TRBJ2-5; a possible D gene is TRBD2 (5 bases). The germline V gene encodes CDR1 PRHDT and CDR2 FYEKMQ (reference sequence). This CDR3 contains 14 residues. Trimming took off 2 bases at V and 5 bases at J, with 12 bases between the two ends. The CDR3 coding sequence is TGTGCCAGCAGCTTAAAGGAGGAAACGGAGACCCAGTACTTC. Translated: CASSLKEETETQYF.